These T cell receptor beta chains were read from a single sample in a study of radiation and T cells in renal cell carcinoma. Generated by immunoSEQ multiplex PCR, the TCRdb table keeps only in-frame clones and is missing some. This sample yields roughly 170,000 clones, of which 88% are seen a single time; over 9% belongs to the top ten. Sequencing used blood, obtained from a patient whose treatment included radiotherapy and nephrectomy. Receptor source: a woman between 50 and 59 years old with renal cell carcinoma. The conserved cysteine and the conserved F or W are not part of the CDR3 here. Fields, in order: V gene, J gene, clone size, CDR3 protein. Only part of the rows carry a size: once, few, many, or a class if the clone is expanded.

V: TRBV5-1
J: TRBJ2-1
size: NA
CDR3: ASSPYSSGGSYNEQF

V: TRBV7-9
J: TRBJ2-3
size: NA
CDR3: ASSSGGGSSTDTQY

V: TRBV2
J: TRBJ1-2
size: NA
CDR3: ASSEDMDGYT

V: TRBV7-2
J: TRBJ2-1
size: NA
CDR3: ASSLVGGDREQF

V: TRBV19
J: TRBJ1-5
size: NA
CDR3: ASSIGTGGFYQPQH

V: TRBV7-2
J: TRBJ2-1
size: NA
CDR3: ASNILAGEKNEQF

V: TRBV18
J: TRBJ1-4
size: NA
CDR3: ASSPVKTATNEKLF

V: TRBV4-1
J: TRBJ1-4
size: NA
CDR3: ASSRSGTADEKLF

V: TRBV19
J: TRBJ2-1
size: NA
CDR3: ASSTPSRRRAQVNEQF

V: TRBV2
J: TRBJ1-2
size: NA
CDR3: ASSELARNRNYGYT

V: TRBV5-1
J: TRBJ2-7
size: NA
CDR3: ASSGGQGGHEQY

V: TRBV2
J: TRBJ2-7
size: NA
CDR3: ASSDGTGSFYEQY

V: TRBV4-2
J: TRBJ2-7
size: once
CDR3: ASSQSSGGPTEQY